The rows below give T cell receptor beta chains drawn from one sample of a study of cytomegalovirus exposure and HLA in healthy donors. The data were produced by immunoSEQ multiplex PCR, yet TCRdb's version contains in-frame clones alone and is incomplete. Of 120,000 or so clones in the sample, over 65% were seen once. Sequences were obtained from PBMCs. These TCRs come from a woman in her 30s in good health and CMV-seronegative. Each CDR3 is given with its conserved first and last residue. A D gene is named only where the DNA matches it firmly. Not every row has a clone size; where given, it reads once, few, many or a size class.

j_call	clone_size	d_call	v_call	cdr3_aa	cdr3_nt
TRBJ2-7	-	TRBD2	TRBV11-3	CASRGGGSSYEQYF	TGTGCCAGCAGAGGCGGGGGTAGCTCCTACGAGCAGTACTTC
TRBJ2-3	-	TRBD2	TRBV29-1	CSVVGLAGSYTQYF	TGCAGCGTCGTCGGACTAGCGGGGTCGTATACGCAGTATTTT
TRBJ2-2	-	TRBD1	TRBV18	CASSPTGGPNTGELFF	TGTGCCAGCTCTCCAACAGGGGGCCCGAACACCGGGGAGCTGTTTTTT
TRBJ1-2	-	TRBD1	TRBV5-1	CASSYAGTGDNYGYTF	TGCGCCAGCAGCTATGCCGGGACAGGGGACAACTATGGCTACACCTTC
TRBJ2-5	few	-	TRBV30	CAWSVGGDETQYF	TGTGCCTGGAGTGTAGGAGGGGACGAGACCCAGTACTTC
TRBJ1-1	-	TRBD1	TRBV27	CASSRGQGRGETEAFF	TGTGCCAGCAGCCGTGGACAGGGAAGGGGTGAGACTGAAGCTTTCTTT
TRBJ2-2	-	-	TRBV5-4	CASSSGTGELFF	TGTGCCAGCAGCTCAGGGACCGGGGAGCTGTTTTTT
TRBJ1-2	-	-	TRBV6-6	CASRKGRDYGYTF	TGTGCCAGCAGAAAGGGGAGGGACTATGGCTACACCTTC
TRBJ1-2	-	-	TRBV7-2	CASSLDRAYGYTF	TGTGCCAGCAGCTTAGACAGGGCATATGGCTACACCTTC
TRBJ1-6	once	-	TRBV7-2	CASSLQPGKGSPLHF	TGTGCCAGCAGCTTACAGCCAGGGAAAGGATCACCCCTCCACTTT
TRBJ1-4	once	TRBD1	TRBV9	CASSVGQGRFTNEKLFF	TGTGCCAGCAGCGTGGGACAGGGGAGGTTCACTAATGAAAAACTGTTTTTT
TRBJ2-7	-	-	TRBV9	CASSRTPAYEQYF	TGTGCCAGCAGCCGGACACCAGCCTACGAGCAGTACTTC
TRBJ1-3	once	TRBD1	TRBV5-5	CASSYPGQGGNTIYF	TGTGCCAGCAGCTATCCGGGACAGGGAGGAAACACCATATATTTT
TRBJ1-1	-	-	TRBV4-1	CASSPLGGQRREAFF	TGCGCCAGCAGCCCCTTGGGGGGGCAAAGGAGGGAGGCTTTCTTT
TRBJ2-1	-	TRBD2	TRBV5-1	CASSGGWASGGREEQFF	TGCGCCAGCAGCGGAGGGTGGGCTAGCGGGGGACGCGAGGAGCAGTTCTTC
TRBJ2-3	once	TRBD1	TRBV7-3	CASQRGGQGPDTQYF	TGTGCCAGCCAACGTGGGGGACAGGGGCCAGATACGCAGTATTTT
TRBJ2-7	-	-	TRBV4-2	CASSQDGGTASYEQYF	TGTGCCAGCAGCCAAGATGGGGGGACGGCTTCCTACGAGCAGTACTTC
TRBJ1-2	-	TRBD1	TRBV6-6	CASSPTGKGGYTF	TGTGCCAGCAGTCCGACAGGGAAAGGGGGCTACACCTTC
TRBJ2-1	-	TRBD2	TRBV2	CASMLTSGGANEQFF	TGTGCCAGCATGTTGACTAGCGGGGGGGCGAATGAGCAGTTCTTC
TRBJ2-5	-	TRBD2	TRBV28	CASSFQAGGTQTQYF	TGTGCCAGCAGTTTTCAAGCGGGGGGGACACAGACCCAGTACTTC
TRBJ2-7	-	TRBD1	TRBV14	CASSRTGGGYEQYF	TGTGCCAGCAGTCGGACAGGGGGTGGCTACGAGCAGTACTTC
TRBJ2-4	-	-	TRBV6-6	CASKLQGMTKNIQYF	TGTGCCAGCAAACTACAGGGTATGACCAAAAACATTCAGTACTTC
TRBJ2-5	-	TRBD2	TRBV9	CASSPGASGVQETQYF	TGTGCCAGCAGCCCTGGGGCTAGCGGGGTGCAAGAGACCCAGTACTTC
TRBJ2-2	-	-	TRBV29-1	CSVENPGGELFF	TGCAGCGTTGAAAACCCGGGCGGGGAGCTGTTTTTT
TRBJ1-2	-	-	TRBV2	CASGRESNYGYTF	TGTGCCAGCGGACGGGAGAGTAACTATGGCTACACCTTC
TRBJ1-2	-	TRBD1	TRBV5-4	CASSSGTGVSGGYTF	TGTGCCAGCAGCTCCGGGACAGGGGTTAGCGGTGGCTACACCTTC